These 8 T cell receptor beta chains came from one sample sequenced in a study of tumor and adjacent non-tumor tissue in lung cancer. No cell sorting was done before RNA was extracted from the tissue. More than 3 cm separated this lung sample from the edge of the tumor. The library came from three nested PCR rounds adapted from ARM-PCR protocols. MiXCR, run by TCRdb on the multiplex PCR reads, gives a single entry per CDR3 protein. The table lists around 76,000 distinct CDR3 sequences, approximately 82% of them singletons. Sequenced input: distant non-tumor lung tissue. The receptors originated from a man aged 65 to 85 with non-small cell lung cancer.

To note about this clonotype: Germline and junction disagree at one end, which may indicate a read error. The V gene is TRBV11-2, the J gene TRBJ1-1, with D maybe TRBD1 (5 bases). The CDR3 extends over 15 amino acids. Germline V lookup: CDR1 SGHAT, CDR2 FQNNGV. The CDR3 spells CVSSPPEGIYIEAFF. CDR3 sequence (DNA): TGTGTCAGCAGCCCCCCAGAGGGGATTTACATTGAAGCTTTCTTT.

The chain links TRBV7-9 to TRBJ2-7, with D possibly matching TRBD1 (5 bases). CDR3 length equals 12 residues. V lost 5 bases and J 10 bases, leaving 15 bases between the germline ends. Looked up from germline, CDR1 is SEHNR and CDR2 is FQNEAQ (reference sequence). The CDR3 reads CASSIQGLEQYF. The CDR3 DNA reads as TGTGCCAGCAGCATCCAGGGATTGGAACAGTACTTC. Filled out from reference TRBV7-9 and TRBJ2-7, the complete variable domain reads DTGVSQNPRHKITKRGQNVTFRCDPISEHNRLYWYRQTLGQGPEFLTYFQNEAQLEKSRLLSDRFSAERPKGSFSTLEIQRTEQGDSAMYLCASSIQGLEQYFGPGTRLTVT.

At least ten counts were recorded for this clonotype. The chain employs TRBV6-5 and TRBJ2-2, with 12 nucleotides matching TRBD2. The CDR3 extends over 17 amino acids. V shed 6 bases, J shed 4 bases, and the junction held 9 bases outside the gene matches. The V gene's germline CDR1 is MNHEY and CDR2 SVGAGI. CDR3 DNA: TGTGCCAGCAGAGGACTAGCGGGGACCGGTAGCACCGGGGAGCTGTTTTTT. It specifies CASRGLAGTGSTGELFF.

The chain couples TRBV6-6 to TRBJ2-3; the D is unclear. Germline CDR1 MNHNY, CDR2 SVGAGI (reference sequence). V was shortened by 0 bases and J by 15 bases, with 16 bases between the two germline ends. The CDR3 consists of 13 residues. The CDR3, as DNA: TGTGCCAGCAGTTACTCGCTTGCAGATATGCACTATTTT. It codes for CASSYSLADMHYF.

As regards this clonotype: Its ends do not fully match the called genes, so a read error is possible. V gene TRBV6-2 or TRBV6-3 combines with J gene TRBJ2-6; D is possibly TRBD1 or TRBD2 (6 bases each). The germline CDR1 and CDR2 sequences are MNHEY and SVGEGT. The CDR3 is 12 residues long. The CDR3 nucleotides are TGTACCAGCCGCACGGGGGCCAACATCCTGACTTTC. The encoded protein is CTSRTGANILTF.

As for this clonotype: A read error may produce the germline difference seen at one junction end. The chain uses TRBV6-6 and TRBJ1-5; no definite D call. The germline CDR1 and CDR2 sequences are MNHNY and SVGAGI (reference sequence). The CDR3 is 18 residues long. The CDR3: CACSYFGWEQNSNQPQHF. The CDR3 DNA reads TGTGCCTGCAGTTACTTCGGGTGGGAGCAGAATAGCAATCAGCCCCAGCATTTT.

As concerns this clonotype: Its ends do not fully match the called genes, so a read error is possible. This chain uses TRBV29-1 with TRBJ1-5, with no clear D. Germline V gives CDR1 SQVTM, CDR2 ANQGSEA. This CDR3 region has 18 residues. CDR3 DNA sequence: TGCAGCATTGAAGATCTATGGGATGGCGGTATTGGCAATCAGCCCCAGCATTTT. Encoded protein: CSIEDLWDGGIGNQPQHF.

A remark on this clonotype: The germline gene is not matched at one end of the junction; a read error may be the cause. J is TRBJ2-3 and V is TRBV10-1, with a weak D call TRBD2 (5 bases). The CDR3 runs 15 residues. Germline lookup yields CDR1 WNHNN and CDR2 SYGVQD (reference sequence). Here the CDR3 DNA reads TGCGCCAGCAGTGATGGAGCGGCTGGCACAGATACGCTGTATTTT. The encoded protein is CASSDGAAGTDTLYF.